The entry below gives a single TCR beta chain sequence along with its context. The sample is drawn from a study of OX40 agonist ivuxolimab in advanced cancers. TCRdb's copy holds only in-frame clones and misses some; the assay was immunoSEQ multiplex PCR. The sample comprises about 66,000 clones, about 90% of which are singletons, and roughly 13% rests with the top ten. Sequencing used CD4+ or CD8+ T cells sorted from blood, obtained in a trial of the OX40 agonist ivuxolimab. This receptor was identified in an adult with an advanced solid tumor such as melanoma, head and neck, liver or kidney cancer.

The CDR3: CASSLVSWDGHNEKLFF. In nucleotides, the CDR3 is TGTGCCAGCAGCTTAGTTAGCTGGGACGGCCATAATGAAAAACTGTTTTTT. The V gene is TRBV7-9, the J gene TRBJ1-4, with TRBD1 as a possible D gene (5 bases). Germline V gene sequence: CDR1 SEHNR, CDR2 FQNEAQ (reference sequence). The CDR3 contains 17 residues. Trimming shortened V by 1 base and J by 4 bases, and 16 bases separated the two germline ends.